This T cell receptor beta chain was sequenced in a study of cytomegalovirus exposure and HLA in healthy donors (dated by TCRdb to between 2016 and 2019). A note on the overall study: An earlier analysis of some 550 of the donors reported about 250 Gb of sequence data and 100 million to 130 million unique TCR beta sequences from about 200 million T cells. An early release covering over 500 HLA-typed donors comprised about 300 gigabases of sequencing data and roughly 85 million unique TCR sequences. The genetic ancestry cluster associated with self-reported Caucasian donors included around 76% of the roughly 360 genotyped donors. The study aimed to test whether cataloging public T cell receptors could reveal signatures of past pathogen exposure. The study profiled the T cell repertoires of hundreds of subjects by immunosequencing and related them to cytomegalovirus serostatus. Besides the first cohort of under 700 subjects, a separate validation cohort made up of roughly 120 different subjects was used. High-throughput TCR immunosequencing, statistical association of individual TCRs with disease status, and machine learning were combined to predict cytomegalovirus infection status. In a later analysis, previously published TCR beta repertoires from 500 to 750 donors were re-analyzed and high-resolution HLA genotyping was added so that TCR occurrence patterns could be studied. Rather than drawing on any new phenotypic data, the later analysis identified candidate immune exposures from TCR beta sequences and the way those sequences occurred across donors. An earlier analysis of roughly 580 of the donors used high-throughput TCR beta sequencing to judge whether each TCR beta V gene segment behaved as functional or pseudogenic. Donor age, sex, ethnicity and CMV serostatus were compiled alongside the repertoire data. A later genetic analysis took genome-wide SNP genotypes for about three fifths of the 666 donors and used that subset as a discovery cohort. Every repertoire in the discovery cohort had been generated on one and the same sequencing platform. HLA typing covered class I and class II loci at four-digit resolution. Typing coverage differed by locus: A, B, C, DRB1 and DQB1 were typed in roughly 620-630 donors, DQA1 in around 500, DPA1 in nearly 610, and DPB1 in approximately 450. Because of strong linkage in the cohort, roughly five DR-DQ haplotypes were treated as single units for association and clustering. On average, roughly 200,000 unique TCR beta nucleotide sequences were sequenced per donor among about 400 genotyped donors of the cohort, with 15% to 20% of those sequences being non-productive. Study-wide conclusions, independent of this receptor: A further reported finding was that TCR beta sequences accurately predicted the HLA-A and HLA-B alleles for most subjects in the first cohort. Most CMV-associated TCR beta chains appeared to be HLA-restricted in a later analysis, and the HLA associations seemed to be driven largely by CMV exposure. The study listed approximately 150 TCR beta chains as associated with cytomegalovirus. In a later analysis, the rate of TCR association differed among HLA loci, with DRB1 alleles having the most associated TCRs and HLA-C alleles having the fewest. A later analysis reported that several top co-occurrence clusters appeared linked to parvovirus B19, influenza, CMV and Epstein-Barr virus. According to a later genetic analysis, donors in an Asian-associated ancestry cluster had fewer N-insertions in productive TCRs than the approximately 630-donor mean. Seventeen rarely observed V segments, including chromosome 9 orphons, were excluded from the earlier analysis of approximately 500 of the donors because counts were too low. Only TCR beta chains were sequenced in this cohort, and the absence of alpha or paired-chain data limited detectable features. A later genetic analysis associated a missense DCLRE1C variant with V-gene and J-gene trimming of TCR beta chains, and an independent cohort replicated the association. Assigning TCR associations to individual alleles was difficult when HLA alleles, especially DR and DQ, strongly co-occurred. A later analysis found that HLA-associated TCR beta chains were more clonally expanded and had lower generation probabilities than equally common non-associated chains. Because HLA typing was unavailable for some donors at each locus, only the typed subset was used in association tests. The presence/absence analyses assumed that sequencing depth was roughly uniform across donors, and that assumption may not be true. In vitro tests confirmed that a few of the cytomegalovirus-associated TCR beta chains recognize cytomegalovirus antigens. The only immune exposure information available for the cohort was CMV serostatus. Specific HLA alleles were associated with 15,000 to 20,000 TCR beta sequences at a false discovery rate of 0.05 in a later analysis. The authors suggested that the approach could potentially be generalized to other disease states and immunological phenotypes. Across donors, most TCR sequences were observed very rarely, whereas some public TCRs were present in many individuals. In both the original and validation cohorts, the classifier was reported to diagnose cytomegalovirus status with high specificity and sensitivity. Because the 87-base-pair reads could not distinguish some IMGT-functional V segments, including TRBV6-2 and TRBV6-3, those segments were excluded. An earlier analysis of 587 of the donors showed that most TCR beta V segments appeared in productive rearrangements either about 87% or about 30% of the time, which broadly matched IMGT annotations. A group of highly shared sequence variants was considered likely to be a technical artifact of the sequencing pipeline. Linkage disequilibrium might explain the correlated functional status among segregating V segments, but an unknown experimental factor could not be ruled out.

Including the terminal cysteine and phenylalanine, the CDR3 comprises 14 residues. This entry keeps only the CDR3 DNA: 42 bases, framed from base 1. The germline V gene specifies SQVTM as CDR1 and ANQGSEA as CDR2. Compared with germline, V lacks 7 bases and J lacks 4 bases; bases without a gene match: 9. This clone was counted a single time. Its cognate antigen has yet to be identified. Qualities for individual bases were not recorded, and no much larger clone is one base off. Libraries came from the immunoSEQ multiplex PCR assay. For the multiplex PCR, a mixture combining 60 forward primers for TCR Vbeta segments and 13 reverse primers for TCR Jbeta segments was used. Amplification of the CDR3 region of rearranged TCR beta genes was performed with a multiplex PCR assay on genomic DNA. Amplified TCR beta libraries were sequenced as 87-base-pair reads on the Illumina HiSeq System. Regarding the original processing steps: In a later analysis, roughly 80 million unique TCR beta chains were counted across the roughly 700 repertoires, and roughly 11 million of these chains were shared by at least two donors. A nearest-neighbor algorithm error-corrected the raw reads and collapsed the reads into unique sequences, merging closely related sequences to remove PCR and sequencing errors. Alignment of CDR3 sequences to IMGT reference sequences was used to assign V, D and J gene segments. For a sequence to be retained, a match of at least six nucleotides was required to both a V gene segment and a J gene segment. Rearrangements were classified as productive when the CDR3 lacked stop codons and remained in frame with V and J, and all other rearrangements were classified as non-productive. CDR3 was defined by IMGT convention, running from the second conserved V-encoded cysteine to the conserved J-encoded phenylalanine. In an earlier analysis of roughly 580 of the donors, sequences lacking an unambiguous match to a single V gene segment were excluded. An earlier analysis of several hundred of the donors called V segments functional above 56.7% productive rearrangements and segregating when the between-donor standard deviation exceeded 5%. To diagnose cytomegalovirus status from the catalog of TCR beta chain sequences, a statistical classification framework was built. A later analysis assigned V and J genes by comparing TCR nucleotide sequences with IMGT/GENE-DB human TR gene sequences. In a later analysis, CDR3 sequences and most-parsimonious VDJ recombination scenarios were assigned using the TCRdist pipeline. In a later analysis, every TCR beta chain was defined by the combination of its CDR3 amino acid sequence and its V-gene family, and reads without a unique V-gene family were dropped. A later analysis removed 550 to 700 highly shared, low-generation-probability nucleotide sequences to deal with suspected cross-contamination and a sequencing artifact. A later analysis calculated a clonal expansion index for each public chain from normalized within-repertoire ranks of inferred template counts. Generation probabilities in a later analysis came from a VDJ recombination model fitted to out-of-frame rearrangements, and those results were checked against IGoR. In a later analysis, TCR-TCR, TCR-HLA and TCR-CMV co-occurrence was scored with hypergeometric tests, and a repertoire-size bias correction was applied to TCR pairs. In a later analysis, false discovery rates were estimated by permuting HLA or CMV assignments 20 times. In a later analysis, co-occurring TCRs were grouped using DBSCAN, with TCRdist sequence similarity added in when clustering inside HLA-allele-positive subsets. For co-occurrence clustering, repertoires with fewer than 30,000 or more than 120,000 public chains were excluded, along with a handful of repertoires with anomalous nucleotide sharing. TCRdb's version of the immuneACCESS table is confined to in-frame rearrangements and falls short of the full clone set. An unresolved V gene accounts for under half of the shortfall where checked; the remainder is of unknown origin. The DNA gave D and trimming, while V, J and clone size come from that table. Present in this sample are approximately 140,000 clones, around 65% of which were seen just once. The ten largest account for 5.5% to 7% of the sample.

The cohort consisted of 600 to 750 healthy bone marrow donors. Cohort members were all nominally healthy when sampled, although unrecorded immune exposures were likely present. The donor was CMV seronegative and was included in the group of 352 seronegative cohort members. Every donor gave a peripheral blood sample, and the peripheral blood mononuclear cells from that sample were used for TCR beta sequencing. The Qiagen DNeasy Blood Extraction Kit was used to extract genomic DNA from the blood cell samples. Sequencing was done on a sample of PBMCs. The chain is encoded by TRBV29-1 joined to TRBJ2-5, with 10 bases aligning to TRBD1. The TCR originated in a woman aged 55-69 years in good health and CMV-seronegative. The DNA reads TGCAGCGCCGAGAGGGACAGGGGTCGAGAGACCCAGTACTTC. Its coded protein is CSAERDRGRETQYF. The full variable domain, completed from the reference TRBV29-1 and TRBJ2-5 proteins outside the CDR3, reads SAVISQKPSRDICQRGTSLTIQCQVDSQVTMMFWYRQQPGQSLTLIATANQGSEATYESGFVIDKFPISRPNLTFSTLTVSNMSPEDSSIYLCSAERDRGRETQYFGPGTRLLVL.